This TCR beta chain was found in a study of regulatory T cells in long-lasting Graves disease. The CDR3 is 16 residues long. Germline trimming cut 5 bases from V and 2 bases from J; bases unmatched to any gene: 11. Looked up from germline, CDR1 is DFQATT and CDR2 is SNEGSKA (reference sequence). TCR beta libraries were built with iRepertoire HTBI primers and Arm-PCR of CDR3 regions. TCRdb independently ran MiXCR on the multiplex PCR reads; one entry per CDR3 protein. The sample holds 450,000 to 500,000 distinct CDR3 sequences; under 20% are singletons and the top ten take 12%. Regarding time point: newly diagnosed GD, antithyroid drugs for less than 3 months. Preparation of the TCR library used RNA extracted from PBMCs. The sample was also reused in another study, on T cells in Graves' hyperthyroidism and ophthalmopathy. That study reports: Using the HTBI primer set, a first-round RT-PCR was run on the TCR CDR3.

The sequence was collected from a man in his forties or fifties with Graves disease. The J gene is TRBJ2-3, the V gene TRBV20-1, with 9 bases that match TRBD2. Sample: peripheral blood mononuclear cells (PBMCs), taken at new diagnosis, from a patient treated with antithyroid drugs. The CDR3 here is CSAGLEGLAYTDTQYF. The CDR3 DNA reads as TGCAGTGCTGGCCTTGAGGGACTAGCTTACACAGATACGCAGTATTTT.